A single sample gave rise to the 18 T cell receptor beta chains below, sequenced in a study of T cells after yellow fever vaccination. Each CDR3 protein is one row after TCRdb ran MiXCR on the 5' RACE reads. The sample records roughly 350,000 distinct CDR3 sequences, roughly 3.9% being singletons. Sequenced material: PBMCs, taken 5 days after the yellow fever booster vaccination. The receptors were sampled from a young man who received the YFV17D yellow fever vaccine.

The chain employs TRBV27 and TRBJ2-7; 11 nucleotides match TRBD1. CDR1 is MNHEY, CDR2 SMNVEV, per germline (reference sequence). This CDR3 region has 15 residues. With V trimmed by 3 bases and J by 7 bases, 8 bases remained unmatched. In DNA form, the CDR3 reads TGTGCCAGCAGTTTCCAGGGACAGGGGGTTTGGGAGCAGTACTTC. This gives the protein CASSFQGQGVWEQYF.

This clonotype was picked up many times. The rearrangement joins TRBV5-1 to TRBJ2-3; D ambiguous. V dropped 0 bases and J dropped 4 bases, with 6 bases sitting between them. The germline V gene encodes CDR1 SGHRS and CDR2 YFSETQ. CDR3 size: 13 residues. CDR3 residues: CASSLVPPDTQYF. The CDR3 DNA is TGCGCCAGCAGCTTGGTGCCCCCAGATACGCAGTATTTT.

This clonotype was seen a handful of times. This chain links TRBV5-1 with TRBJ1-1, with 8 bases that match TRBD1. CDR3 length: 13 amino acids. Germline CDR1 SGHRS, CDR2 YFSETQ. V was clipped by 3 bases and J by 8 bases; unmatched bases: 6. Here the CDR3 reads CASSSPQGVEAFF. CDR3 nucleotide sequence: TGCGCCAGCAGCTCGCCACAGGGGGTCGAAGCTTTCTTT.

This clonotype was detected a few times. The rearrangement links TRBV5-1 to TRBJ2-3; 7 bases fit TRBD2. The CDR3 runs to 17 residues. Germline assignment: CDR1 SGHRS and CDR2 YFSETQ. Trimming took 0 bases from V and 1 from J; bases not matched to a gene: 8. The CDR3 here is CASSLGPQAGGTDTQYF. The DNA of the CDR3 is TGCGCCAGCAGCTTGGGGCCGCAGGCGGGAGGCACAGATACGCAGTATTTT.

The rearrangement joins TRBV5-1 to TRBJ2-1; 7 positions agree with TRBD2. The germline gives CDR1 SGHRS, CDR2 YFSETQ. CDR3 length equals 15 residues. The V gene end was trimmed by 4 bases and the J gene end by 3 bases; junction bases not matched to a gene: 7. The CDR3 sequence is CASSPMSGDYNEQFF. The CDR3 coding sequence is TGCGCCAGCAGCCCTATGAGCGGGGACTACAATGAGCAGTTCTTC. Supplemented by reference TRBV5-1 and TRBJ2-1, the full variable domain reads KAGVTQTPRYLIKTRGQQVTLSCSPISGHRSVSWYQQTPGQGLQFLFEYFSETQRNKGNFPGRFSGRQFSNSRSEMNVSTLELGDSALYLCASSPMSGDYNEQFFGPGTRLTVL.

The table lists this clonotype with a count of one. V usage is TRBV6-2 or TRBV6-3 and J usage is TRBJ2-5; TRBD1 matches at 8 bases. This CDR3 is 15 amino acids long. V gave up 6 bases and J gave up 3 bases; unmatched junction bases: 9. CDR1 MNHEY and CDR2 SVGEGT come from the germline V gene. The CDR3 coding sequence is TGTGCCAGCAGATTTAAAAGGACAGGGAAAGAGACCCAGTACTTC. Its translation is CASRFKRTGKETQYF.

The chain links TRBV27 to TRBJ1-6; D unclear. The CDR3 has 14 residues. CDR1 and CDR2 from the germline V gene are MNHEY and SMNVEV (reference sequence). With 5 bases removed from V and 3 bases from J, the gap between germline ends came to 8 bases. The CDR3 region has the DNA TGTGCCAGCAGTGAGGGTTACTATAATTCACCCCTCCACTTT. It specifies CASSEGYYNSPLHF.

This clonotype showed up just a few times. V and J are TRBV10-3 and TRBJ1-2; D is uncertain. Deletions cut 0 bases from V and 6 bases from J, with 5 bases between. The CDR3 consists of 12 residues. From germline, CDR1 is ENHRY and CDR2 SYGVKD. The DNA of the CDR3 is TGTGCCATCAGTGAGTCGCAGGATGGCTACACCTTC. Amino acid sequence: CAISESQDGYTF.

This clonotype appeared a few times. The chain employs TRBV7-8 and TRBJ2-3; 8 positions agree with TRBD2. Germline V gives CDR1 SGHVS, CDR2 FQNEAQ. There are 18 residues in the CDR3. The V segment lost 1 base and the J segment 5 bases; nucleotides outside the gene matches: 14. The CDR3 DNA is TGTGCCAGCAGCTTAGGTAGGGGACTAGTTCGTGTTGGAGATACGCAGTATTTT. Translated: CASSLGRGLVRVGDTQYF.

This clonotype was seen a handful of times. V and J are TRBV10-3 and TRBJ2-3, with D perhaps assigned TRBD1 or TRBD2 (7 bases each). Trimming removed 7 bases at V and 3 bases at J, with 17 bases between. In germline, CDR1 is ENHRY, CDR2 SYGVKD. The CDR3 is 15 amino acids. The CDR3 DNA reads as TGTGCCATCACCCGAGGGAGGGGGCCAACAGATACGCAGTATTTT. Residues: CAITRGRGPTDTQYF.

This clonotype was seen only a few times. The CDR3 bases are TGCGCCAGCAGCTTGGATCCGTGGGGGAAGATTTCGGGAACTGAAGCTTTCTTT. Translated, it gives CASSLDPWGKISGTEAFF. V usage is TRBV5-1 and J usage is TRBJ1-1; D may be TRBD1 (5 bases). The CDR3 consists of 18 residues. CDR1 is SGHRS, CDR2 YFSETQ, per germline. With 0 bases removed from V and 5 bases from J, the gap between germline ends came to 23 bases.

V is TRBV5-6 and J is TRBJ2-7, with 7 bases matching TRBD1. CDR1 and CDR2 from the germline V gene are SGHDT and YYEEEE. J gave up 7 bases and V 8 bases, and 18 bases lay outside the gene matches. The CDR3 consists of 15 residues. CDR3 DNA sequence: TGTGCCAGTTCCCGGACAGGTCGGTCCCTGAGGGAGCAGTACTTC. This codes for CASSRTGRSLREQYF.

This clonotype was detected many times. The rearrangement links TRBV4-2 to TRBJ2-6, with D possibly being TRBD1 (6 bases). Looked up from germline, CDR1 is LGHNA and CDR2 is YNFKEQ. Between the trimmed V and J ends, which lost 2 bases and 4 bases, there was a span of 12 bases. This CDR3 is built from 16 residues. CDR3: CASSQHTGTGANVLTF. The CDR3 DNA is TGTGCCAGCAGCCAACACACAGGGACCGGGGCCAACGTCCTGACTTTC.

This clonotype was counted at least ten times. This chain joins TRBV11-2 and TRBJ2-1; D gene uncertain. The V gene's germline CDR1 is SGHAT and CDR2 FQNNGV. This CDR3 comprises 15 residues. V was clipped by 3 bases and J by 0 bases, with 9 bases between them. CDR3 protein: CASSFDIYSYNEQFF. CDR3 sequence (DNA): TGTGCCAGCAGCTTCGACATCTACTCCTACAATGAGCAGTTCTTC.

This clonotype showed up just a few times. This CDR3 is CASSPTPRGTEAFF. The CDR3 bases are TGCGCCAGCAGCCCGACCCCTCGGGGTACTGAAGCTTTCTTT. V and J are TRBV4-1 and TRBJ1-1; D gene uncertain. This CDR3 is 14 amino acids long. Germline V gives CDR1 MGHRA, CDR2 YSYEKL. V was shortened by 4 bases and J by 5 bases, with 14 bases between the two germline ends.

This clonotype has just a few counts. The chain is built from TRBV9 and TRBJ2-3; D gene unclear. The CDR3 spans 11 residues. Per the germline V gene, CDR1 is SGDLS and CDR2 is YYNGEE. V was trimmed by 7 bases and J by 6 bases, leaving 9 bases between them. CDR3 bases: TGTGCCAGCCTGGTCGGGGATACGCAGTATTTT. This gives the protein CASLVGDTQYF.

This chain links TRBV6-1 with TRBJ1-6; D is unresolved. CDR1 is MNHNS, CDR2 SASEGT, per germline. This CDR3 is 16 amino acids long. Trimming stripped 4 bases from V and 7 bases from J, with 17 bases between. Here the CDR3 reads CASSVDQRVFNSPLHF. CDR3 DNA sequence: TGTGCCAGCAGTGTTGACCAAAGGGTCTTCAATTCACCCCTCCACTTT.

The gene calls are TRBV5-5 and TRBJ2-5; no clear D gene. V lost 2 bases, J lost 5 bases, and 13 bases lay in between. Germline values: CDR1 SGHKS, CDR2 YYEKEE (reference sequence). The CDR3 has 14 residues. The CDR3 sequence is CASSFAADAETQYF. In nucleotides, the CDR3 is TGTGCCAGCAGCTTTGCTGCAGACGCCGAGACCCAGTACTTC.